The 27 T cell receptor beta chains below were found in one sample sequenced in a study of blood T cell repertoires in COVID-19. This table comes from immunoSEQ multiplex PCR, and its TCRdb copy is limited to in-frame clones, with some not included. The table shows 150,000 to 200,000 clones, with approximately 80% occurring only once. Material for sequencing was PBMCs or T cells enriched from blood (not recorded which). The receptors derive from a man between 60 and 75 years old who had been exposed to COVID-19.

The gene calls are TRBV25-1 and TRBJ2-7; the match to TRBD2 covers 9 bases. V lost 1 base and J lost 3; bases outside the gene matches: 7. In germline, CDR1 is MGHDK, CDR2 SYGVNS. This CDR3 comprises 16 residues. CDR3 DNA sequence: TGTGCCAGCAGTGAATTGGGTAGCGGGAGTTTCTACGAGCAGTACTTC. This encodes CASSELGSGSFYEQYF.

The CDR3 protein is CASSPQGEVEQFF. CDR3 bases: TGTGCCAGTAGTCCTCAGGGCGAAGTGGAGCAGTTCTTC. The J gene is TRBJ2-1, the V gene TRBV19; TRBD1 might be the D (5 bases). The V and J ends lost 5 bases and 10 bases respectively, with 15 bases between them. This CDR3 is built from 13 residues. CDR1 LNHDA and CDR2 SQIVND come from the germline V gene (reference sequence).

The chain joins TRBV7-8 to TRBJ2-3, with 15 bases aligning to TRBD2. Germline lookup yields CDR1 SGHVS and CDR2 FQNEAQ. Trimming cost V 5 bases and J 6 bases; bases outside gene matches: 15. This CDR3 contains 19 residues. CDR3 DNA sequence: TGTGCCAGCAGCATATCCGGGACTAGCGGGAGGTACCCACCCGATACGCAGTATTTT. It codes for CASSISGTSGRYPPDTQYF. Complete variable domain (other parts from reference TRBV7-8 and TRBJ2-3): GAGVSQSPRYKVAKRGQDVALRCDPISGHVSLFWYQQALGQGPEFLTYFQNEAQLDKSGLPSDRFFAERPEGSVSTLKIQRTQQEDSAVYLCASSISGTSGRYPPDTQYFGPGTRLTVL.

The rearrangement uses TRBV5-1 and TRBJ2-5, with D perhaps TRBD2 (6 bases). Trimming took 2 bases from V and 5 from J, leaving 19 bases between them. Germline V gene lookup returns CDR1 SGHRS and CDR2 YFSETQ. The CDR3 length is 16 residues. This chain's CDR3 is CASSFLAEAFAETQYF. The CDR3 DNA is TGCGCCAGCAGCTTTTTAGCGGAGGCTTTCGCGGAGACCCAGTACTTC.

J is TRBJ1-6 and V is TRBV7-2; D ambiguous. The CDR3 has 14 amino acids. Trimming cost V 5 bases and J 6 bases, with 11 bases left between them. Germline assignment: CDR1 SGHTA and CDR2 FQGNSA. The chain's CDR3 is CASSQRRVNSPLHF. CDR3 DNA sequence: TGTGCCAGCAGCCAAAGGCGGGTTAATTCACCCCTCCACTTT.

The chain carries TRBV5-1 and TRBJ2-1, with TRBD2 matching over 13 bases. V dropped 3 bases and J dropped 8; count of bases not matched to a gene: 11. This CDR3 has 17 residues. Germline V CDR1 and CDR2: SGHRS, YFSETQ. CDR3 protein: CASSSGLAGEGSDEQFF. The CDR3 region has the DNA TGCGCCAGCAGCTCCGGACTAGCGGGAGAGGGTTCGGATGAGCAGTTCTTC.

V gene TRBV5-1 combines with J gene TRBJ2-2, with TRBD1 identical over 7 bases. The V gene end was trimmed by 4 bases and the J gene end by 8 bases; junction bases not matched to a gene: 17. Germline values: CDR1 SGHRS, CDR2 YFSETQ. This CDR3 is built from 17 residues. The CDR3 DNA reads TGCGCCAGCAGCCCCAATAGGCTCGACAGGGCCGGGGGGGAGCTGTTTTTT. It translates to CASSPNRLDRAGGELFF. The entire variable domain, with the rest obtained from reference TRBV5-1 and TRBJ2-2, is as follows: KAGVTQTPRYLIKTRGQQVTLSCSPISGHRSVSWYQQTPGQGLQFLFEYFSETQRNKGNFPGRFSGRQFSNSRSEMNVSTLELGDSALYLCASSPNRLDRAGGELFFGEGSRLTVL.

In nucleotides, the CDR3 is TGTGCCAGCAGCAAAAACGGTTGGGACAGGCCAAATAATTCACCCCTCCACTTT. Amino acids: CASSKNGWDRPNNSPLHF. The J gene is TRBJ1-6, the V gene TRBV21-1; no check of the table's D call, TRBD1, against the DNA was made. TRBV21-1 is an annotated pseudogene. CDR3 length: 18 residues.

This clone was recorded many times. V and J are TRBV11-3 and TRBJ1-3; TRBD1 might be the D (6 bases). The CDR3 consists of 16 residues. CDR1 is SGHNT, CDR2 YENEEA, per germline. The V gene lost 4 bases and the J gene lost 0 bases, with 13 bases spanning the gap. DNA for the CDR3: TGTGCCAGCAGCTCTTCCGGACAGTTCTCTGGAAACACCATATATTTT. Its protein product is CASSSSGQFSGNTIYF.

This clone was seen a handful of times. The J gene is TRBJ2-1, the V gene TRBV9, with unresolved D. V lost 0 bases and J lost 4, with 14 bases in between. Germline V gene data show CDR1 as SGDLS and CDR2 as YYNGEE. The CDR3 sequence is 16 residues long. In DNA, the CDR3 is TGTGCCAGCAGCGTAGTTACTCCGAAACGATACAATGAGCAGTTCTTC. Amino acids: CASSVVTPKRYNEQFF.

This chain joins TRBV14 and TRBJ1-6; 9 nucleotides match TRBD1. Germline CDR1 reads SGHDN; CDR2 reads FVKESK. The CDR3 is 18 amino acids. V lost 1 base to trimming and J lost 8 bases; unmatched junction nucleotides: 12. CDR3 in amino acids: CASSQGLRDRVGDSPLHF. The CDR3 DNA reads TGTGCCAGCAGCCAAGGTCTCCGGGACAGGGTAGGAGATTCACCCCTCCACTTT.

This chain links TRBV11-2 with TRBJ2-5, with a possible D match to TRBD2 (6 bases). The CDR3 has 17 amino acids. V lost 5 bases and J 3 bases, leaving 22 bases between the germline ends. The germline V gene encodes CDR1 SGHAT and CDR2 FQNNGV. The CDR3 bases are TGTGCCAGCAGCAAAAAACCGGTTCTAGCGCCTGAAGAGACCCAGTACTTC. Translating it yields CASSKKPVLAPEETQYF.

CDR3 DNA sequence: TGTGCCAGCAGCGTAGATGATCGCAGGGGACACGAGCAGTACTTC. Its translation is CASSVDDRRGHEQYF. The rearrangement joins TRBV9 to TRBJ2-7, with a weak D call TRBD1 (6 bases). The CDR3 is 15 amino acids. Germline V gene sequence: CDR1 SGDLS, CDR2 YYNGEE. V lost 0 bases to trimming and J lost 5 bases, with 15 bases between them.

The rearrangement joins TRBV15 to TRBJ1-5, with D uncertain. Germline loops: CDR1 LNHNV, CDR2 YYDKDF (reference sequence). This CDR3 contains 14 residues. V dropped 1 base and J dropped 3 bases, with 7 bases sitting between them. In DNA form, the CDR3 reads TGTGCCACCAGCAGAGGGCGGTCCAATCAGCCCCAGCATTTT. It codes for CATSRGRSNQPQHF.

The chain couples TRBV7-9 to TRBJ2-7, with D perhaps TRBD1 (7 bases). Germline CDR1 and CDR2: SEHNR and FQNEAQ (reference sequence). CDR3 length: 12 residues. V was clipped by 2 bases and J by 6 bases, with 8 bases between them. CDR3 in DNA: TGTGCCAGCAGCTTACAGGGGGGCGAGCAGTACTTC. This encodes CASSLQGGEQYF.

V and J are TRBV6-2 or TRBV6-3 and TRBJ2-1, with TRBD2 matching 7 bases. Trimming took 0 bases from V and 3 from J; bases not matched to a gene: 2. The CDR3 is 15 residues long. CDR1 MNHEY and CDR2 SVGEGT come from the germline V gene. As DNA, the CDR3 is TGTGCCAGCAGTTACTCTCCTAGCGGCTACAATGAGCAGTTCTTC. It yields the protein CASSYSPSGYNEQFF.

The rearrangement joins TRBV12-2 to TRBJ2-2; TRBD1 was called by the table and not checked on the DNA. TRBV12-2 is listed as a pseudogene. The CDR3 is 16 residues long. CDR3 sequence reads: CASRLALALNTGELFF. The CDR3 nucleotides read TGTGCAAGTCGCTTAGCGCTGGCATTAAACACCGGGGAGCTGTTTTTT.

This clone was detected only once. The V and J genes are TRBV7-2 and TRBJ2-3; 9 nucleotides line up with TRBD2. The CDR3 has 16 amino acids. Germline lookup yields CDR1 SGHTA and CDR2 FQGNSA. Losses at the gene ends were 2 bases for V and 4 bases for J; bases not matched to a gene: 7. CDR3 sequence (DNA): TGTGCCAGCAGCTTAACTAGCGGGTTGGGGTCAGATACGCAGTATTTT. Encoded protein: CASSLTSGLGSDTQYF.

The chain combines TRBV7-6 with TRBJ2-7; 9 nucleotides match TRBD1. Looked up from germline, CDR1 is SGHVS and CDR2 is FNYEAQ. With V trimmed by 5 bases and J by 1 base, 6 bases remained unmatched. This CDR3 is 15 amino acids long. The CDR3 DNA is TGTGCCAGCAGCCCAATACAGGGGGCTTCCTACGAGCAGTACTTC. Protein sequence: CASSPIQGASYEQYF.

The rearrangement links TRBV7-6 to TRBJ2-2, with D uncertain. V was trimmed by 2 bases and J by 0 bases, leaving 13 bases between them. Per germline, CDR1 SGHVS and CDR2 FNYEAQ. The length of the CDR3 is 17 residues. CDR3 in DNA: TGTGCCAGCAGCTTAAAGGAGCCAGCCGCGAACACCGGGGAGCTGTTTTTT. Translating it yields CASSLKEPAANTGELFF.

The J gene is TRBJ2-1, the V gene TRBV6-2 or TRBV6-3; no definite D call. This CDR3 is built from 13 residues. Looked up from germline, CDR1 is MNHEY and CDR2 is SVGEGT. V lost 0 bases, J lost 8 bases, and 8 bases lay in between. CDR3 sequence (DNA): TGTGCCAGCAGTTACTCCCCCCAGTATGAGCAGTTCTTC. Its protein product is CASSYSPQYEQFF.

The V call is TRBV30, the J call TRBJ2-1; 14 bases align to TRBD2. CDR3 size: 15 residues. Losses at the gene ends were 6 bases for V and 4 bases for J; bases not matched to a gene: 5. The V gene's germline CDR1 is GTSNPN and CDR2 SVGIG (reference sequence). The CDR3, as DNA: TGTGCCTGCACCGGGACTAGCGGGAGTTACAATGAGCAGTTCTTC. Protein sequence: CACTGTSGSYNEQFF.

The chain employs TRBV7-6 and TRBJ2-1; TRBD2 agrees at 11 bases. Germline CDR1 and CDR2: SGHVS and FNYEAQ. There are 17 residues in the CDR3. V was clipped by 2 bases and J by 7 bases; unmatched bases: 10. The chain's CDR3 is CASSLFGGTSGSNEQFF. The CDR3 nucleotides are TGTGCCAGCAGCTTATTCGGCGGAACTAGCGGGAGTAATGAGCAGTTCTTC.

The V call is TRBV18, the J call TRBJ2-5; 8 bases line up with TRBD1. The CDR3 is made up of 15 amino acids. The V and J ends lost 4 bases and 2 bases, in that order; junction bases with no gene match: 6. The germline gives CDR1 KGHSH, CDR2 LQKENI. The DNA for the CDR3 is TGTGCCAGCTCACGGGCGACAGGGGCACAAGAGACCCAGTACTTC. As protein: CASSRATGAQETQYF. The whole variable domain, remainder taken from reference TRBV18 and TRBJ2-5, is NAGVMQNPRHLVRRRGQEARLRCSPMKGHSHVYWYRQLPEEGLKFMVYLQKENIIDESGMPKERFSAEFPKEGPSILRIQQVVRGDSAAYFCASSRATGAQETQYFGPGTRLLVL.

CDR3 sequence reads: CASSDKGRGYGYTF. CDR3 bases: TGTGCCAGCAGTGACAAGGGCAGAGGGTATGGCTACACCTTC. V gene TRBV2 combines with J gene TRBJ1-2, with D uncertain. This CDR3 comprises 14 residues. Germline CDR1 and CDR2: SNHLY and FYNNEI. V was shortened by 3 bases and J by 5 bases, with 13 bases between the two germline ends. The full variable domain, completed using reference TRBV2 and TRBJ1-2, is EPEVTQTPSHQVTQMGQEVILRCVPISNHLYFYWYRQILGQKVEFLVSFYNNEISEKSEIFDDQFSVERPDGSNFTLKIRSTKLEDSAMYFCASSDKGRGYGYTFGSGTRLTVV.

This chain uses TRBV2 with TRBJ1-1; no reliable D call. Germline V gene sequence: CDR1 SNHLY, CDR2 FYNNEI. The CDR3 has 14 residues. Trimming cost V 2 bases and J 4 bases, with 11 bases left between them. DNA of the CDR3: TGTGCCAGCAGTGAATCGGGGTTCGGCACTGAAGCTTTCTTT. Translating gives CASSESGFGTEAFF.

This rearrangement joins TRBV11-3 to TRBJ2-7; 9 bases line up with TRBD2. Germline trimming cut 6 bases from V and 5 bases from J; bases unmatched to any gene: 8. Germline CDR1 is SGHNT and CDR2 is YENEEA. This CDR3 spans 14 amino acids. CDR3 in DNA: TGTGCCAGCAGTCAGGGACTAGCATCCAACGAGCAGTACTTC. Amino acid sequence: CASSQGLASNEQYF.